This T cell receptor (beta chain) was found in a study of blood T cell repertoires in COVID-19. This table comes from immunoSEQ multiplex PCR, and its TCRdb copy is limited to in-frame clones, with some not included. The table includes 70,000 or so clones, roughly 86% detected once. Trimming stripped 4 bases from V and 2 bases from J, with 6 bases between. Germline CDR1 reads SEHNR; CDR2 reads FQNEAQ (reference sequence). CDR3 size: 12 residues. This clone was counted a single time. V usage is TRBV7-9 and J usage is TRBJ2-7; D unresolved. This receptor was identified in a woman aged 55-70 years with acute or convalescent COVID-19. Sequencing input: peripheral blood. The CDR3 nucleotides are TGTGCCAGCAGCTATAATCCCTACGAGCAGTACTTC. It specifies CASSYNPYEQYF. The full variable domain, its missing parts supplied by reference TRBV7-9 and TRBJ2-7, is DTGVSQNPRHKITKRGQNVTFRCDPISEHNRLYWYRQTLGQGPEFLTYFQNEAQLEKSRLLSDRFSAERPKGSFSTLEIQRTEQGDSAMYLCASSYNPYEQYFGPGTRLTVT.